This TCR beta chain appears in the sequencing data of a study of cytomegalovirus exposure and HLA in healthy donors. PCR amplification relied on 60 Vbeta primers (plus 13 Jbeta primers). Sequencing was performed with immunoSEQ multiplex PCR; in TCRdb, only in-frame clones are kept and a portion is missing. The data hold 150,000 or so clones, with roughly three quarters observed a single time. V shed 4 bases and J 5 bases; nucleotides not matched to a gene: 7. The germline CDR1 and CDR2 sequences are SGHNT and YYREEE (reference sequence). The CDR3 is made up of 16 amino acids. The TCR originated in a man aged 25-45 years in good health and CMV-seropositive. The rearrangement joins TRBV5-4 to TRBJ2-2; 11 bases are a match to TRBD2. Sequencing input: PBMCs. CDR3 in DNA: TGTGCCAGCAGCCTGGTGGGGACTAGCGGAACCGGGGAGCTGTTTTTT. Protein sequence: CASSLVGTSGTGELFF.